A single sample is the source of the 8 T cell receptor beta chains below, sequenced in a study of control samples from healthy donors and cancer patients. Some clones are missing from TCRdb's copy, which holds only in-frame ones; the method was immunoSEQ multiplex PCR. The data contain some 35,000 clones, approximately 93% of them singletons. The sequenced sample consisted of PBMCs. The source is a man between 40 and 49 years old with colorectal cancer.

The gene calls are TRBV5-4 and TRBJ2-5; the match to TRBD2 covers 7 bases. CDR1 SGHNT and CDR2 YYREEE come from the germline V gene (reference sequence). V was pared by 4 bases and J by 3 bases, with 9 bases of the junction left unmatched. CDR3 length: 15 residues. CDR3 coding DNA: TGTGCCAGCAGCCGAGGACGGGGGAGGGAAGAGACCCAGTACTTC. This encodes CASSRGRGREETQYF.

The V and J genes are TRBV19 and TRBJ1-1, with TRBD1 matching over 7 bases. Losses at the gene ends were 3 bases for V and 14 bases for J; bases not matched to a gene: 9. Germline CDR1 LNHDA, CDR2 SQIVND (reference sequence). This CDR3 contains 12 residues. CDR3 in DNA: TGTGCCAGTAGTATCACAGGGGCATTTTTCTTCTTT. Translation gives CASSITGAFFFF.

The CDR3 sequence: CASSLQPRGNEKLFF. Written as DNA, the CDR3 is TGTGCCAGTAGTCTCCAACCTAGGGGGAATGAAAAACTGTTTTTT. The chain joins TRBV19 to TRBJ1-4; a possible D gene is TRBD1 (6 bases). The CDR3 runs to 15 residues. V lost 5 bases to trimming and J lost 5 bases, with 15 bases between them. CDR1 is LNHDA, CDR2 SQIVND, per germline (reference sequence).

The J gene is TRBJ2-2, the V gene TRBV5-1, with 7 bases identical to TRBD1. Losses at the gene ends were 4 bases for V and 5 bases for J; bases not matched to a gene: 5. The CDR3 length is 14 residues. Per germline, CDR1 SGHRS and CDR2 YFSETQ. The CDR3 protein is CASSPTGETGELFF. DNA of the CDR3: TGCGCCAGCAGCCCAACAGGGGAAACCGGGGAGCTGTTTTTT.

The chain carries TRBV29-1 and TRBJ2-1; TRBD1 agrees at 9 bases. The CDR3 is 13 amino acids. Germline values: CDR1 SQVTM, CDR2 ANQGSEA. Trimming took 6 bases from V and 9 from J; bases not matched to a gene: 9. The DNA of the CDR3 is TGCAGCGTCGACCGACAGGGGGTACTTGAGCAGTTCTTC. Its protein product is CSVDRQGVLEQFF.

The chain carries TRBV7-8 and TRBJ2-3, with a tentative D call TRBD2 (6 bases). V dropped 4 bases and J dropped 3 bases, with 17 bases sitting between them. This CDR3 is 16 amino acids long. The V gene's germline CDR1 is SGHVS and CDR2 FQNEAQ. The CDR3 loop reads CASSWLLAGITDTQYF. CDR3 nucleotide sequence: TGTGCCAGCAGCTGGCTCCTCGCGGGGATAACAGATACGCAGTATTTT.

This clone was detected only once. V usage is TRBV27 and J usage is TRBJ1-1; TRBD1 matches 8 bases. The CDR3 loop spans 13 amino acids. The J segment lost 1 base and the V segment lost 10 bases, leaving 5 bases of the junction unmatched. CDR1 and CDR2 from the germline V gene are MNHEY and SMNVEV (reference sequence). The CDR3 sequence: CAILQGGNTEAFF. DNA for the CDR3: TGTGCCATCCTACAGGGGGGGAACACTGAAGCTTTCTTT.

The CDR3 nucleotides read TGCGCCAGCAGCTTTTTGGGAACTGGAAACACCATATATTTT. The encoded protein is CASSFLGTGNTIYF. The J gene is TRBJ1-3, the V gene TRBV5-1; D gene ambiguous. CDR1 SGHRS and CDR2 YFSETQ come from the germline V gene. CDR3 size: 14 residues. Trimming took off 2 bases at V and 2 bases at J, with 8 bases between the two ends.